Given below is one TCR beta chain in context. Which antigen it targets is not known. No base-level quality is on record; no much larger clone is a single base apart. The cohort was made up of under 800 healthy bone marrow donors. All cohort members were sampled while nominally healthy, although unrecorded immune exposures were likely present. The donor was CMV seronegative and belonged to the group of 352 seronegative cohort members. A peripheral blood sample was collected from each donor, and TCR beta sequencing was performed on peripheral blood mononuclear cells. The Qiagen DNeasy Blood Extraction Kit was used to extract genomic DNA from the blood cell samples. Germline trimming: 1 base from V, 7 bases from J; junction bases outside gene matches: 19. CDR1 and CDR2 are drawn from the germline V gene: MDHEN, SYDVKM. The CDR3 holds 19 amino acids from the cysteine to the phenylalanine. Only CDR3 DNA is held: 57 bases, read in frame from base 1.

This record belongs to a study of cytomegalovirus exposure and HLA in healthy donors (dated by TCRdb to about 2017). For the wider study: An earlier analysis of more than 550 of the donors reported about 300 Gb of sequence data and around 100 million unique TCR beta sequences obtained from 150 million to 200 million T cells. An early release covering over 500 HLA-typed donors comprised about 290 gigabases of sequencing data and around 80 million unique TCR sequences. Of the roughly 400 genotyped donors, over 80% were placed in the genetic ancestry cluster associated with self-reported Caucasian donors. The study was designed to test whether signatures of past pathogen exposure could be identified by cataloging public T cell receptors. The study used immunosequencing to profile the T cell repertoires of under 700 subjects and linked those repertoires to cytomegalovirus serostatus. In addition to the first cohort of 666 subjects, a separate validation cohort of 120 different subjects was used. The study combined high-throughput TCR immunosequencing, statistical association of individual TCRs with disease status, and machine learning to predict cytomegalovirus infection status. A later analysis re-analyzed previously published TCR beta repertoires from several hundred donors and added high-resolution HLA genotyping to study TCR occurrence patterns. In the later analysis, no new phenotypic data were used to find candidate immune exposures; instead, reliance was placed on TCR beta sequences and their occurrence across donors. In an earlier analysis of 587 of the donors, high-throughput TCR beta sequencing was used to judge whether each TCR beta V gene segment behaved as functional or pseudogenic. Alongside the repertoire data, information on donor age, sex, ethnicity and CMV serostatus was compiled. In a later genetic analysis, genome-wide SNP genotypes for about three fifths of the 666 donors were used, and that subset was treated as a discovery cohort. All discovery cohort repertoires had been generated using a single sequencing platform. HLA typing covered class I and class II loci at four-digit resolution. Typing coverage differed by locus: A, B, C, DRB1 and DQB1 were typed in roughly 629-640 donors, DQA1 in about 510, DPA1 in 600 to 610, and DPB1 in just under 490. Roughly five DR-DQ haplotypes were handled as single units for association and clustering because linkage in the cohort was strong. On average, around 200,000 unique TCR beta nucleotide sequences were sequenced per donor among 350 to 400 genotyped donors of the cohort, with roughly 18% of those sequences being non-productive. What the study reported, not specific to this receptor: At a false discovery rate of 0.05, a later analysis linked about 16,000 TCR beta sequences to specific HLA alleles. HLA typing was unavailable for some donors at each locus, so association tests used only the typed subset. In the study, around 160 TCR beta chains were listed as associated with cytomegalovirus. According to a later analysis, TCR association rates differed among HLA loci, with DRB1 alleles showing the most associated TCRs and HLA-C alleles showing the fewest. An earlier analysis of approximately 500 of the donors showed that most TCR beta V segments appeared in productive rearrangements either about 90% or about 30% of the time, which broadly matched IMGT annotations. According to a later genetic analysis, donors in an Asian-associated ancestry cluster had fewer N-insertions in productive TCRs than the approximately 670-donor mean. The sequencing pipeline was judged likely to have produced a cluster of highly shared sequence variants as a technical artifact. A further reported finding was that TCR beta sequences accurately predicted the HLA-A and HLA-B alleles for most subjects in the first cohort. CMV serostatus was the only immune exposure information available for the cohort. Cytomegalovirus status was reported to be diagnosed by the classifier with high specificity and sensitivity in both the original and validation cohorts. In a later analysis, most CMV-associated TCR beta chains were found to appear HLA-restricted, with HLA associations seemingly driven largely by CMV exposure. The cohort was sequenced for TCR beta chains only, and without alpha or paired-chain data the features that could be detected were limited. Roughly uniform sequencing depth across donors was assumed in presence/absence analyses, although this assumption may not hold. A few of the identified cytomegalovirus-associated TCR beta chains were confirmed in vitro to be specific for cytomegalovirus antigens. Some IMGT-functional V segments, including TRBV6-2 and TRBV6-3, could not be told apart with the 87-base-pair reads, so those segments were excluded. An association between a missense DCLRE1C variant and V-gene and J-gene trimming of TCR beta chains was found in a later genetic analysis and replicated in an independent cohort. Most TCR sequences were seen in very few donors, while some public TCRs were found in many individuals. In a later analysis, HLA-associated TCR beta chains were found to be more clonally expanded and to have lower generation probabilities than equally common non-associated chains. Fewer than 20 rarely observed V segments, including chromosome 9 orphons, were excluded from the earlier analysis of about 610 of the donors because counts were too low. Linkage disequilibrium might explain the correlated functional status among segregating V segments, but an unknown experimental factor could not be ruled out. It was suggested by the authors that the approach could potentially be generalized to other disease states and immunological phenotypes. A later analysis reported that several top co-occurrence clusters appeared linked to parvovirus B19, influenza, CMV and Epstein-Barr virus. When HLA alleles, especially DR and DQ, strongly co-occurred, attributing TCR associations to individual alleles was difficult.

Library preparation employed the immunoSEQ multiplex PCR assay. A mixture of 60 forward primers for TCR Vbeta segments and 13 reverse primers for TCR Jbeta segments was used in the multiplex PCR. The CDR3 region of rearranged TCR beta genes was amplified from genomic DNA with a multiplex PCR assay. Amplified TCR beta libraries were sequenced as 87-base-pair reads on the Illumina HiSeq System. Per the source publication's procedure: In a later analysis, some 80 million unique TCR beta chains were counted across the roughly 700 repertoires, and around 10 million of these chains were shared by at least two donors. A nearest-neighbor algorithm error-corrected the raw reads and collapsed the reads into unique sequences, merging closely related sequences to remove PCR and sequencing errors. V, D and J gene segments were assigned by aligning CDR3 sequences to IMGT reference sequences. For a sequence to be retained, at least a six-nucleotide match to both a V gene segment and a J gene segment was required. A rearrangement counted as productive if the CDR3 had no stop codons and remained in frame with V and J, and every other rearrangement counted as non-productive. CDR3 was defined according to IMGT convention as the region running from the second conserved V-encoded cysteine to the conserved J-encoded phenylalanine. The earlier analysis of about 610 of the donors excluded any sequence lacking an unambiguous match to a single V gene segment. In an earlier analysis of 450 to 750 of the donors, a V segment was called functional when productive rearrangements were above 56.7%, and segregating when the standard deviation between donors exceeded 5%. A statistical classification framework was built for diagnosing cytomegalovirus status from the catalog of TCR beta chain sequences. In a later analysis, V and J genes were assigned by comparing TCR nucleotide sequences against IMGT/GENE-DB human TR gene sequences. The TCRdist pipeline was used in a later analysis to assign CDR3 sequences and most-parsimonious VDJ recombination scenarios. A later analysis defined each TCR beta chain by its CDR3 amino acid sequence plus V-gene family, and excluded reads lacking a unique V-gene family. As a way to deal with suspected cross-contamination and a sequencing artifact, a later analysis dropped approximately 570 nucleotide sequences that were highly shared and had low generation probability. In a later analysis, a clonal expansion index was calculated for each public chain from normalized within-repertoire ranks of inferred template counts. In a later analysis, generation probabilities were computed using a VDJ recombination model fitted to out-of-frame rearrangements, and the results were checked against IGoR. Hypergeometric tests were used in a later analysis to score TCR-TCR, TCR-HLA and TCR-CMV co-occurrence, with a repertoire-size bias correction applied to the TCR pairs. To estimate false discovery rates, a later analysis permuted the HLA or CMV assignments 20 times. In a later analysis, co-occurring TCRs were grouped with DBSCAN, and TCRdist sequence similarity was added when clustering was performed within HLA-allele-positive subsets. Repertoires with fewer than 30,000 or more than 120,000 public chains were left out of co-occurrence clustering, as were a handful of repertoires with anomalous nucleotide sharing. The immuneACCESS repertoire file appears here via TCRdb, limited to in-frame rearrangements. These files lack a portion of the clones; in checked studies, under half of the deficit traces to unresolved V genes, and the cause of the others is not known. V and J calls and clone size are given by that table; D and trimming were obtained from the DNA. In this sample the table shows about 100,000 clones, around 79% of which occur a single time. Clones ranked in the top ten supply 1.9% of the sample.

This clonotype was sampled from a middle-aged woman in good health and CMV-seronegative. Here the chain combines TRBV28 and TRBJ2-1; 7 middle bases align to TRBD2. The sample consisted of PBMCs. The DNA sequence is as follows: TGTGCCAGCAGTTTATCTGGGAGGGCCAGCTTTACGTGGGTAAATGAGCAGTTCTTC. Its protein product is CASSLSGRASFTWVNEQFF.